The 13 T cell receptor beta chains listed next were all sequenced from one sample in a study of shared clonotypes between healthy human individuals. This table comes from immunoSEQ multiplex PCR, and its TCRdb copy is limited to in-frame clones, with some not included. This sample has about 450,000 clones, with 65% to 80% found just once. Sequenced: PBMCs. These receptors all stem from a woman between 40 and 50 years old in good health. Some clones in this sample may be carry-over from other donors' samples.

The chain carries TRBV7-2 and TRBJ2-7; tentative D call: TRBD1 (5 bases). V gave up 3 bases and J gave up 6 bases, with 15 bases separating them. This CDR3 is built from 14 residues. CDR1 and CDR2 from the germline V gene are SGHTA and FQGNSA. CDR3 sequence: CASSFLSQGSEQYF. CDR3 DNA: TGTGCCAGCAGCTTTCTCAGCCAGGGTAGCGAGCAGTACTTC.

This chain joins TRBV5-1 and TRBJ2-2, with D hard to call. Germline V CDR1 and CDR2: SGHRS, YFSETQ. The CDR3 covers 14 residues. V gave up 2 bases and J gave up 5 bases, with 10 bases separating them. The CDR3 reads CASSFSWVTGELFF. The DNA for the CDR3 is TGCGCCAGCAGCTTTTCTTGGGTTACCGGGGAGCTGTTTTTT.

This chain links TRBV11-1 with TRBJ2-5, with unresolved D. Germline CDR1 is SGHAT and CDR2 is FQDESV (reference sequence). V gave up 2 bases and J gave up 4 bases, with 8 bases separating them. The CDR3 spans 13 residues. The CDR3 here is CASSLFSLETQYF. The CDR3 coding sequence is TGTGCCAGCAGCTTATTCTCCCTAGAGACCCAGTACTTC. Using reference TRBV11-1 and TRBJ2-5 for the parts outside the CDR3, the full variable domain is EAEVAQSPRYKITEKSQAVAFWCDPISGHATLYWYRQILGQGPELLVQFQDESVVDDSQLPKDRFSAERLKGVDSTLKIQPAELGDSAMYLCASSLFSLETQYFGPGTRLLVL.

The V call is TRBV30, the J call TRBJ2-1; D unclear. The CDR3 sequence is 10 residues long. V lost 1 base, J lost 8 bases, and 3 bases lay in between. Germline-derived CDR1 and CDR2 are GTSNPN and SVGIG (reference sequence). CDR3 protein: CAWSEHEQFF. CDR3 bases: TGTGCCTGGAGTGAACATGAGCAGTTCTTC.

In the case of this clone: Other DNA variants within this sample encode the same CDR3. CDR3 nucleotide sequence: TGCGCCAGCAGCTTGGGTGGGGCCAATGAGCAGTTCTTC. This translates into CASSLGGANEQFF. The J gene is TRBJ2-1, the V gene TRBV5-1; tentative D call: TRBD1 (5 bases). Germline CDR1 and CDR2: SGHRS and YFSETQ. V was pared by 0 bases and J by 6 bases, with 7 bases between. CDR3 length: 13 residues.

This sequence joins TRBV11-2 and TRBJ1-2; D is ambiguous. The CDR3 spans 13 residues. The V and J ends lost 0 bases and 2 bases respectively, with 4 bases between them. Per germline, CDR1 SGHAT and CDR2 FQNNGV. CDR3 DNA: TGTGCCAGCAGCTTAGACGGAAACTATGGCTACACCTTC. Translating gives CASSLDGNYGYTF.

The CDR3 region is CASSSLAGAETQYF. CDR3 nucleotide sequence: TGTGCCAGCAGCAGTTTAGCGGGAGCAGAGACCCAGTACTTC. This chain joins TRBV28 and TRBJ2-5; 9 nucleotides match TRBD2. The CDR3 has 14 residues. Germline lookup yields CDR1 MDHEN and CDR2 SYDVKM. V gave up 6 bases and J gave up 4 bases; unmatched junction bases: 6.

The chain recombines TRBV6-6 with TRBJ2-1, with 9 positions matching TRBD2. The junction had 12 bases not matched to a gene; V was cut back by 6 bases and J by 9 bases. This CDR3 has 15 residues. Looked up from germline, CDR1 is MNHNY and CDR2 is SVGAGI (reference sequence). The CDR3, as DNA: TGTGCCAGCAGCCCTCCGCGACTAGCGGTACGTGAGCAGTTCTTC. This codes for CASSPPRLAVREQFF.

V and J are TRBV7-9 and TRBJ1-2, with D hard to call. This CDR3 region has 14 residues. V was cut by 0 bases and J by 7 bases, with 12 bases left in between. Germline CDR1 reads SEHNR; CDR2 reads FQNEAQ (reference sequence). CDR3 DNA sequence: TGTGCCAGCAGCTTAGCGGTCGCCCCGGGTGGCTACACCTTC. Its protein is CASSLAVAPGGYTF.

This clone appeared a single time. The chain couples TRBV4-2 to TRBJ2-1; no firm D call. The CDR3 consists of 14 residues. V lost 4 bases and J 4 bases, leaving 11 bases between the germline ends. Germline V gene lookup returns CDR1 LGHNA and CDR2 YNFKEQ. The CDR3 here is CASSPNLGYNEQFF. As DNA, the CDR3 is TGTGCCAGCAGCCCGAATTTAGGATACAATGAGCAGTTCTTC.

This clone was detected only once. The V and J genes are TRBV7-9 and TRBJ2-1; D gene ambiguous. Trimming stripped 1 base from V and 0 bases from J, with 7 bases between. CDR3 size: 15 residues. Germline assignment: CDR1 SEHNR and CDR2 FQNEAQ (reference sequence). Here the CDR3 reads CASSLGVSSYNEQFF. The CDR3 DNA is TGTGCCAGCAGCTTAGGAGTTAGCTCCTACAATGAGCAGTTCTTC.

This sequence joins TRBV14 and TRBJ2-7, with TRBD1 matching over 11 bases. The CDR3 runs to 16 residues. The trim removed 3 bases at V and 6 bases at J, leaving 10 bases unmatched. Germline CDR1 is SGHDN and CDR2 is FVKESK. The CDR3 coding sequence is TGTGCCAGCAGCCACATTGCCGGACAGGGGGCGCGCGAGCAGTACTTC. Amino acids: CASSHIAGQGAREQYF.

The CDR3 DNA follows: TGTGCCACCGGGTGGGGCTATGGCTACACCTTC. As protein: CATGWGYGYTF. V is TRBV27 and J is TRBJ1-2, with no clear D. Looked up from germline, CDR1 is MNHEY and CDR2 is SMNVEV (reference sequence). The CDR3 sequence is 11 residues long. Trimming pared 10 bases from V and 4 bases from J, leaving 10 bases between.